The source of this TCR beta chain is a study of post-analysis software for immune sequencing data. Study findings and constraints: Compared with controls, patients had more of about 5 TRBV segments, including TRBV5-6, TRBV5-1 and TRBV20-1.

This clonotype occurred a few times. What it binds is unknown. Built from TCR beta cDNA, the libraries had unique molecular identifiers in them. Each CDR3 protein gets one entry after TCRdb re-called the PCR reads with MiXCR. Here the sample spans 350,000 to 500,000 distinct CDR3 sequences, approximately 42% being singletons. The CDR3 is 16 amino acids. Trimming pared 0 bases from V and 2 bases from J, leaving 14 bases between. The germline CDR1 and CDR2 sequences are SGHRS and YFSETQ. The TCR was taken from a girl aged 2-10 years with multiple sclerosis. The chain couples TRBV5-1 to TRBJ2-5; a weak D match, TRBD2 (5 bases). Input material: blood. The chain's CDR3 is CASSLDGVGGQETQYF. The CDR3 DNA is TGCGCCAGCAGCTTGGATGGGGTTGGAGGACAAGAGACCCAGTACTTC.